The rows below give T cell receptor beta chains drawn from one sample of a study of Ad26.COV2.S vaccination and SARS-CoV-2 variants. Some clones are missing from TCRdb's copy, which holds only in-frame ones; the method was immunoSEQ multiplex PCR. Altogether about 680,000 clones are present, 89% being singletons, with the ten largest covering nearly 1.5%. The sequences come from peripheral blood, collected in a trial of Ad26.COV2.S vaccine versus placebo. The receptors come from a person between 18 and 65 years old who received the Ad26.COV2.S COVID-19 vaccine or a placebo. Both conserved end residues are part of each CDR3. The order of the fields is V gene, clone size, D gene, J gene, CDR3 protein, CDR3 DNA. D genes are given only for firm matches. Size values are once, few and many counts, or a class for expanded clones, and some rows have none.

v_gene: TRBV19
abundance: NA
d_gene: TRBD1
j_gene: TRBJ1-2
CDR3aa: CASSIGQGAGGYTF
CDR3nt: TGTGCCAGTAGTATCGGACAGGGGGCCGGTGGCTACACCTTC

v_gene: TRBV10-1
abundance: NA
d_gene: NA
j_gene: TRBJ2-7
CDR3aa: CASSDSGGLSYEQYF
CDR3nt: TGCGCCAGCAGTGATTCAGGGGGACTCTCCTACGAGCAGTACTTC

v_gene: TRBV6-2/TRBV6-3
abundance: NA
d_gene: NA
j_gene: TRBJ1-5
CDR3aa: CASSYPLDRRRFLPQHF
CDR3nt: TGTGCCAGCAGTTACCCCCTGGACAGACGAAGGTTTCTGCCCCAGCATTTT

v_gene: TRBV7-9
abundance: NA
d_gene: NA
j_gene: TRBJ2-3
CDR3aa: CASSFPSLISSTDTQYF
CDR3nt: TGTGCCAGCAGCTTCCCTTCACTCATTTCTAGCACAGATACGCAGTATTTT

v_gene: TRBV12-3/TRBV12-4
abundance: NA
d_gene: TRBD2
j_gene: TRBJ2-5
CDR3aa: CASRLAGEETQYF
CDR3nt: TGTGCCAGCAGGTTAGCGGGGGAAGAGACCCAGTACTTC

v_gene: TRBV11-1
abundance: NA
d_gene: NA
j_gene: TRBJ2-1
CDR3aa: CASSLRDLSYNEQFF
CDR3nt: TGTGCCAGCAGCTTAAGGGACTTGTCCTACAATGAGCAGTTCTTC

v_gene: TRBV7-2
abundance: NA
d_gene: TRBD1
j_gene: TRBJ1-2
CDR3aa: CASSPGQGNYGYTF
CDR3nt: TGTGCCAGCAGCCCGGGACAGGGTAACTATGGCTACACCTTC

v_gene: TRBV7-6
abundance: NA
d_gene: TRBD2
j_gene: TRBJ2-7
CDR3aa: CASSSAGGPTYEQYF
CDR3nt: TGTGCCAGCAGCTCCGCGGGGGGCCCCACCTACGAGCAGTACTTC

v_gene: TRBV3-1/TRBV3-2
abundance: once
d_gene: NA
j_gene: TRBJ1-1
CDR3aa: CASSHGPHREAEAFF
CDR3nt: TGTGCCAGCAGCCACGGCCCTCACAGGGAAGCTGAAGCTTTCTTT

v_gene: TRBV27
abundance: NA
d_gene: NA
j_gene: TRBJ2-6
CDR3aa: CASSWMAPSSGANVLTF
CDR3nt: TGTGCCAGCAGTTGGATGGCACCTAGCTCTGGGGCCAACGTCCTGACTTTC

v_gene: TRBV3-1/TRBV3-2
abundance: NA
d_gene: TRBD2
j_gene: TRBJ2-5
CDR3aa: CASSQTSGGETQYF
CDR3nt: TGTGCCAGCAGCCAAACTAGCGGGGGAGAGACCCAGTACTTC

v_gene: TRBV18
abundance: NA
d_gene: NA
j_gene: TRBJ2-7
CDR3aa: CASGGTALYEQYF
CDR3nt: TGTGCCAGTGGAGGGACAGCCCTTTACGAGCAGTACTTC

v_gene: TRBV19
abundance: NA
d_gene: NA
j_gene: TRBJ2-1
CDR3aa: CASIKTGYNEQFF
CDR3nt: TGTGCCAGTATTAAGACTGGCTACAATGAGCAGTTCTTC

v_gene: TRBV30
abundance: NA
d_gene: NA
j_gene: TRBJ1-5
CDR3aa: CAWSEGSSNQPQHF
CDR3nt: TGTGCCTGGAGTGAGGGGTCGAGCAATCAGCCCCAGCATTTT

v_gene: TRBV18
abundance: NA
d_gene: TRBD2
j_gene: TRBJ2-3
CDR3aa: CASSPPSGGAGDTQYF
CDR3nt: TGTGCCAGCTCACCCCCTAGCGGGGGGGCCGGGGATACGCAGTATTTT

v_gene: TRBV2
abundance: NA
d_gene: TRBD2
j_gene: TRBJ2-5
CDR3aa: CASSEWTSGSQETQYF
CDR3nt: TGTGCCAGCAGTGAATGGACTAGCGGTAGCCAAGAGACCCAGTACTTC

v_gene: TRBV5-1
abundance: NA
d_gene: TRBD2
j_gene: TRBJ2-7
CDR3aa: CASSLALAGPHQYF
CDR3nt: TGCGCCAGCAGCTTGGCCCTAGCGGGACCCCACCAGTACTTC

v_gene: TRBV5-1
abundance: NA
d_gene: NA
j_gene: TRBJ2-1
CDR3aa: CASRPTHSSYNEQFF
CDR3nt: TGCGCCAGCAGGCCGACACATAGCTCCTACAATGAGCAGTTCTTC

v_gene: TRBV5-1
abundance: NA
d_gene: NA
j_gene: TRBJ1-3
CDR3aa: CASSLRGDGNTIYF
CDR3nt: TGCGCCAGCAGCTTGCGGGGGGACGGAAACACCATATATTTT

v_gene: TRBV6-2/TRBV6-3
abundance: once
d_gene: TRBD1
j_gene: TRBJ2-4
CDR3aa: CASSYVGTGYNIQYF
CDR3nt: TGTGCCAGCAGTTACGTCGGGACAGGGTATAACATTCAGTACTTC

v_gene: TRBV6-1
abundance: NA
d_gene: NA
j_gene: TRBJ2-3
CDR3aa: CASSEGTAGTDTQYF
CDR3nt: TGTGCCAGCAGTGAGGGGACGGCTGGCACAGATACGCAGTATTTT

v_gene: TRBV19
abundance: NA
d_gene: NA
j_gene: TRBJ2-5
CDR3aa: CASSIGTALETQYF
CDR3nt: TGTGCCAGTAGTATAGGTACTGCTTTAGAGACCCAGTACTTC

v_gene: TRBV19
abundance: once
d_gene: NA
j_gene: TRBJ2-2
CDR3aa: CASSIGPSGELFF
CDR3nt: TGTGCCAGTAGTATAGGACCATCCGGGGAGCTGTTTTTT

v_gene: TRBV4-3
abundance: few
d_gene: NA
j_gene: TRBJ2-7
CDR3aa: CASSARPGEEQYF
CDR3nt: TGCGCCAGCAGCGCCCGCCCAGGGGAAGAGCAGTACTTC

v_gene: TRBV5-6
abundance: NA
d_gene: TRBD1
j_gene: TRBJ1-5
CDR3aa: CASSKVGTGGSQPQHF
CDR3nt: TGTGCCAGCAGCAAAGTGGGGACAGGGGGCTCTCAGCCCCAGCATTTT

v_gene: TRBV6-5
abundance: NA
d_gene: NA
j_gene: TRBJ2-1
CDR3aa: CASSSPGLSNEQFF
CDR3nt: TGTGCCAGCAGTTCACCGGGACTCTCCAATGAGCAGTTCTTC

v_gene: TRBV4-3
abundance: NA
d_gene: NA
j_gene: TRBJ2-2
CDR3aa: CASSQLLAQNTGELFF
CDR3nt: TGCGCCAGCAGCCAGTTACTAGCCCAGAACACCGGGGAGCTGTTTTTT

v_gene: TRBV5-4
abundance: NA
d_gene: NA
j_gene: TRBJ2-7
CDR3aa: CASSFRGGATYEQYF
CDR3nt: TGTGCCAGCAGCTTTAGGGGCGGGGCCACCTACGAGCAGTACTTC

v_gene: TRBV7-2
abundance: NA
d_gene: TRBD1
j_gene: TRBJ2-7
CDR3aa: CASSLGGQGTYEQYF
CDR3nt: TGTGCCAGCAGCTTAGGGGGACAGGGAACCTACGAGCAGTACTTC

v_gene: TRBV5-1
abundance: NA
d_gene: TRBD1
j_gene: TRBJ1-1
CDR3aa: CASSLGVTGDTEAFF
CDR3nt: TGCGCCAGCAGCTTGGGGGTGACAGGGGACACTGAAGCTTTCTTT

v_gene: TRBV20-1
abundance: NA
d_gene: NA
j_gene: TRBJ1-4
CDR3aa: CSATDGGGLFF
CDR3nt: TGCAGTGCAACCGACGGCGGCGGGCTGTTTTTT

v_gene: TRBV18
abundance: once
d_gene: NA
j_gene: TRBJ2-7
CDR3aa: CASSPTLGGGIIVEYF
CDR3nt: TGTGCCAGCTCACCTACCCTTGGAGGGGGCATTATAGTCGAGTACTTC

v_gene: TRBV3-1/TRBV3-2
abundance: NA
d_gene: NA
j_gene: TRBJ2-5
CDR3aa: CASSRDFQETQYF
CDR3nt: TGTGCCAGCAGTCGGGACTTTCAAGAGACCCAGTACTTC

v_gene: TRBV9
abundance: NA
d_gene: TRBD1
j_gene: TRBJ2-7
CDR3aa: CASSAAGQGVKQYF
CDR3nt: TGTGCCAGCAGCGCCGCGGGACAGGGTGTCAAGCAGTACTTC

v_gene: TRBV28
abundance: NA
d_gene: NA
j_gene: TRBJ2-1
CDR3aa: CASSLQVPKGPYNEQFF
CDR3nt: TGTGCCAGCAGTTTACAAGTCCCTAAGGGTCCCTACAATGAGCAGTTCTTC

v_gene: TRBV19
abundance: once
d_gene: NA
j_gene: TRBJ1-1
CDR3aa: CASSIRGYTEAFF
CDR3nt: TGTGCCAGTAGTATTCGAGGGTACACTGAAGCTTTCTTT

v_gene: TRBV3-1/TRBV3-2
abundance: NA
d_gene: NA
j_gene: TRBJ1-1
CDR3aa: CASSPSDVGNTEAFF
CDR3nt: TGTGCCAGCAGCCCATCGGACGTCGGGAACACTGAAGCTTTCTTT

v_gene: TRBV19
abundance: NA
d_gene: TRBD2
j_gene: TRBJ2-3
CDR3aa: CASSRLAGGVADTQYF
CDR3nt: TGTGCCAGTAGTCGACTAGCGGGAGGAGTAGCAGATACGCAGTATTTT

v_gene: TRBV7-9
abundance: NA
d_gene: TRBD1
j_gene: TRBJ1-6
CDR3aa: CASSFTGTGNSPLHF
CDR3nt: TGTGCCAGCAGCTTTACCGGGACAGGGAATTCACCCCTCCACTTT

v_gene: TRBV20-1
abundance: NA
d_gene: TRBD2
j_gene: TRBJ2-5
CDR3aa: CSASVAGGRETQYF
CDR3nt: TGCAGTGCTAGTGTAGCGGGGGGGCGGGAGACCCAGTACTTC

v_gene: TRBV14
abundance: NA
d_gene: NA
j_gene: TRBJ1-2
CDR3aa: CASARRAGGYFGYTF
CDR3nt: TGTGCCAGCGCGCGAAGGGCCGGGGGTTATTTTGGCTACACCTTC

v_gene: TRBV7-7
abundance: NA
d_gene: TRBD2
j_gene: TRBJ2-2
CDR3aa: CASSPDLAGNTGELFF
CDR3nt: TGTGCTAGCAGCCCCGACTTAGCGGGGAACACCGGGGAGCTGTTTTTT

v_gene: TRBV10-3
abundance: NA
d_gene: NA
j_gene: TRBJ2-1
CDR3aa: CAISESVLSYNEQFF
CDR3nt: TGTGCCATCAGTGAGTCGGTTTTGTCCTACAATGAGCAGTTCTTC

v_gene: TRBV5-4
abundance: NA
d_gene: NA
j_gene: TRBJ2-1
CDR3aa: CASSLNGYYNEQFF
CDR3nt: TGTGCCAGCAGCTTAAACGGATATTACAATGAGCAGTTCTTC

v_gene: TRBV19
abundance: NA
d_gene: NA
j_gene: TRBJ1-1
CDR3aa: CASSIDLPGAENTEAFF
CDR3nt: TGTGCCAGTAGTATAGATCTTCCGGGGGCGGAGAACACTGAAGCTTTCTTT

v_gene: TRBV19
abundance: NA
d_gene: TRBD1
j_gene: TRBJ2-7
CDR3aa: CASSIGTGRYEQYF
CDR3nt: TGTGCCAGTAGTATTGGGACAGGGCGCTACGAGCAGTACTTC

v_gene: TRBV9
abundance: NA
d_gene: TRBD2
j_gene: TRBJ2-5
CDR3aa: CASSVGVAGGPETQYF
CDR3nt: TGTGCCAGCAGCGTAGGTGTAGCGGGGGGGCCTGAGACCCAGTACTTC

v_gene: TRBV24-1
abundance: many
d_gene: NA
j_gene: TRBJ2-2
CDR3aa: CAMQGVNGELFF
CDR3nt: TGTGCCATGCAGGGCGTGAACGGGGAGCTGTTTTTT

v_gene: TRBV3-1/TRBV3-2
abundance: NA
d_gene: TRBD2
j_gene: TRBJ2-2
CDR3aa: CASSQLAGERTGELFF
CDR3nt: TGTGCCAGCAGCCAACTAGCGGGAGAGCGCACCGGGGAGCTGTTTTTT

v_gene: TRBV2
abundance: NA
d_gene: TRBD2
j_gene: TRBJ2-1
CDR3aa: CASSGPAGGLPPSYNEQFF
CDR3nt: TGTGCCAGCAGTGGCCCAGCGGGGGGCCTACCCCCATCCTACAATGAGCAGTTCTTC

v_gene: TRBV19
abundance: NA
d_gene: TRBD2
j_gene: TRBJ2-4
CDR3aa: CASSNPPDGRPKNIQYF
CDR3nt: TGTGCCAGTAGTAACCCCCCCGACGGGAGGCCCAAAAACATTCAGTACTTC

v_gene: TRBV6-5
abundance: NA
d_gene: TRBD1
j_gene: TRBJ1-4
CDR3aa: CASSYSRTGVEKLFF
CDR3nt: TGTGCCAGCAGTTACTCGAGGACAGGGGTTGAAAAACTGTTTTTT

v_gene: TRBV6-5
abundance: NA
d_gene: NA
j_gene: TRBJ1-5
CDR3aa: CASSIQGRGNQPQHF
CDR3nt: TGTGCCAGCAGTATTCAGGGGAGGGGCAATCAGCCCCAGCATTTT